What follows are 11 T cell receptor beta chains derived from one specimen sequenced in a study of T cell responses to AZD1222 COVID-19 vaccine. Data came from immunoSEQ multiplex PCR; TCRdb stores just in-frame clones and leaves some out. The table shows about 180,000 clones, with approximately 86% occurring only once. Sequenced material: peripheral blood, taken on day 0 of AZD1222 vaccination. The receptors shown here come from an adult in good health.

V usage is TRBV6-5 and J usage is TRBJ2-7; 10 bases are a match to TRBD2. The CDR3 is 15 residues long. Germline V gene lookup returns CDR1 MNHEY and CDR2 SVGAGI. V lost 0 bases and J lost 4; bases outside the gene matches: 3. The CDR3 loop reads CASSYSGTSEYEQYF. The CDR3 region has the DNA TGTGCCAGCAGTTACTCAGGGACTAGCGAGTACGAGCAGTACTTC.

This clone was observed a single time. The J gene is TRBJ2-7, the V gene TRBV19, with 7 bases that match TRBD1. The CDR3 totals 14 residues. The germline CDR1 and CDR2 sequences are LNHDA and SQIVND (reference sequence). The V segment lost 6 bases and the J segment 6 bases; nucleotides outside the gene matches: 11. The CDR3: CASSRDRVDGEQYF. The CDR3 DNA reads as TGTGCCAGTAGCAGAGACAGGGTTGACGGCGAGCAGTACTTC.

This chain joins TRBV29-1 and TRBJ2-2, with D perhaps TRBD1 or TRBD2 (6 bases each). The CDR3 has 11 amino acids. V was trimmed by 6 bases and J by 6 bases, leaving 8 bases between them. The germline CDR1 and CDR2 sequences are SQVTM and ANQGSEA. The CDR3 DNA follows: TGCAGCGTCGGGGGCTCCGGGGAGCTGTTTTTT. Protein product: CSVGGSGELFF.

On this clone itself: The same CDR3 arises from other DNA sequences in this sample as well. This chain uses TRBV11-2 with TRBJ1-6; 10 nucleotides line up with TRBD1. Germline assignment: CDR1 SGHAT and CDR2 FQNNGV. The CDR3 has 15 residues. After removal of 1 base from V and 6 bases from J, the junction contained 0 bases not matched to a gene. CDR3 sequence: CASSLGQGANSPLHF. DNA of the CDR3: TGTGCCAGCAGCTTAGGACAGGGGGCTAATTCACCCCTCCACTTT.

The V call is TRBV12-3 or TRBV12-4, the J call TRBJ2-1, with D perhaps TRBD2 (6 bases). The length of the CDR3 is 13 residues. Trimming shortened V by 2 bases and J by 8 bases, and 10 bases separated the two germline ends. The CDR3 reads CASSLPGEDEQFF. The CDR3 DNA reads as TGTGCCAGCAGTTTACCCGGGGAGGATGAGCAGTTCTTC.

The V call is TRBV20-1, the J call TRBJ2-1; D gene ambiguous. The V gene lost 5 bases and the J gene lost 5 bases, with 7 bases spanning the gap. Germline V gene sequence: CDR1 DFQATT, CDR2 SNEGSKA (reference sequence). This CDR3 is 11 amino acids long. CDR3: CSAGQNNEQFF. The CDR3 DNA follows: TGCAGTGCTGGTCAGAACAATGAGCAGTTCTTC.

V is TRBV27 and J is TRBJ1-2; tentative D call: TRBD1 (6 bases). V lost 6 bases and J lost 7, with 15 bases in between. Germline CDR1 reads MNHEY; CDR2 reads SMNVEV (reference sequence). CDR3 length equals 13 residues. The CDR3 here is CASSSGALGGYTF. Written as DNA, the CDR3 is TGTGCCAGCAGCTCAGGGGCCCTCGGTGGCTACACCTTC.

In its sample, this clone was seen once. One base away lies a much larger clone, so this may be a sequencing read error. CDR3: CASSLGTDNQPQHF. The DNA for the CDR3 is TGTGCCAGCAGCTTAGGGACAGACAATCAGCCCCAGCATTTT. The rearrangement uses TRBV7-2 and TRBJ1-5; a possible D gene is TRBD1 (6 bases). This CDR3 region has 14 residues. From germline, CDR1 is SGHTA and CDR2 FQGNSA. Trimming cost V 1 base and J 3 bases, with 7 bases left between them.

The genes are TRBV7-9 and TRBJ1-5; TRBD1 matches 8 bases. The CDR3 spans 17 residues. V trimming: 4 bases; J trimming: 5 bases; junction bases outside the gene matches: 13. Germline CDR1 reads SEHNR; CDR2 reads FQNEAQ (reference sequence). This CDR3 reads CASSSRLDRETHQPQHF. The CDR3 DNA reads as TGTGCCAGCAGCTCCCGATTGGACAGGGAAACCCATCAGCCCCAGCATTTT. The variable domain in full, with the rest retrieved from reference TRBV7-9 and TRBJ1-5, is DTGVSQNPRHKITKRGQNVTFRCDPISEHNRLYWYRQTLGQGPEFLTYFQNEAQLEKSRLLSDRFSAERPKGSFSTLEIQRTEQGDSAMYLCASSSRLDRETHQPQHFGDGTRLSIL.

The table lists this clone with a count of one. V gene TRBV4-2 combines with J gene TRBJ1-1; TRBD1 is a possible D gene (6 bases). There are 14 residues in the CDR3. Germline CDR1 is LGHNA and CDR2 is YNFKEQ. The V end was cut by 6 bases, the J end by 4 bases, with 15 bases between. CDR3 nucleotide sequence: TGTGCCAGCAGTTACAGGGAGGGGAGCACTGAAGCTTTCTTT. The encoded protein is CASSYREGSTEAFF.

CDR3 sequence (DNA): TGTGCCAGCAGTCCTCAGGGGTTCTCAGAAGCTTTCTTT. It encodes CASSPQGFSEAFF. The chain links TRBV12-3 or TRBV12-4 to TRBJ1-1; maybe TRBD1 (6 bases). V gave up 5 bases and J gave up 8 bases, with 15 bases separating them. CDR3 length: 13 residues.